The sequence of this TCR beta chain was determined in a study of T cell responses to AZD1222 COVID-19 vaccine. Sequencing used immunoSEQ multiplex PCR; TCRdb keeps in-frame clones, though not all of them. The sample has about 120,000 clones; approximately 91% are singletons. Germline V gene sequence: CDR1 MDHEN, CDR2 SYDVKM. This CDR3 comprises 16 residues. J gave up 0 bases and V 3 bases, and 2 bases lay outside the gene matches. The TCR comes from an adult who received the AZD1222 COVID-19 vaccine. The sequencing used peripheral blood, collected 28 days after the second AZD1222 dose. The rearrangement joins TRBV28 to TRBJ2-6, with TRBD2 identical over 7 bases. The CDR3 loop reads CASSLGGSSGANVLTF. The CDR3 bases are TGTGCCAGCAGTTTGGGAGGGAGCTCTGGGGCCAACGTCCTGACTTTC.